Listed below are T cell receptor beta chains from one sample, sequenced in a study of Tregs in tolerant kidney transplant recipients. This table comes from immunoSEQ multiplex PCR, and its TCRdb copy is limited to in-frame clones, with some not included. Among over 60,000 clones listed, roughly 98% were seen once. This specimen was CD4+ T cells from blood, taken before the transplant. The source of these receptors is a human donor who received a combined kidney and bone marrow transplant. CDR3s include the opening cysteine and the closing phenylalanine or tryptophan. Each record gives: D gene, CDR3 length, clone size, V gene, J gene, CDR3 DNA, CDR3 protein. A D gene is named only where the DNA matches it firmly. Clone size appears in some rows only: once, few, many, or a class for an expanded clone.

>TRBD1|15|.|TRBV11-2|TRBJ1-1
TGTGCCAGCACCCTGACCAGGGGGAGGAACACTGAAGCTTTCTTT
CASTLTRGRNTEAFF
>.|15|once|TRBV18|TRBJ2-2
TGTGCCAGCTCACCATATTCAGGGAACACCGGGGAGCTGTTTTTT
CASSPYSGNTGELFF
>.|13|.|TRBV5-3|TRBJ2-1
TGTGCCAGAAGACAGGAAAAGTGGGATGAGCAGTTCTTC
CARRQEKWDEQFF
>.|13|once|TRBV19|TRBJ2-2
TGTGCCAGTAGTATAACATTTGCCGGGGAGCTGTTTTTT
CASSITFAGELFF
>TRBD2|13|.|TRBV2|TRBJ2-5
TGTGCCAGCACCGGGGGGGCCTTGGAGACCCAGTACTTC
CASTGGALETQYF
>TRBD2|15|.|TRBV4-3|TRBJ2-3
TGCGCCAGCAGCCAAGGACTAGCGGGCACAGATACGCAGTATTTT
CASSQGLAGTDTQYF
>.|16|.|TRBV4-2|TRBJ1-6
TGTGCCAGCAGCCAAGAGAACAGGGCAAAGGGATCACCCCTCCACTTT
CASSQENRAKGSPLHF
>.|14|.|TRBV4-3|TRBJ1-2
TGCGCCAGCAGCCAAGAAGGAGCGTATAATGGCTACACCTTC
CASSQEGAYNGYTF
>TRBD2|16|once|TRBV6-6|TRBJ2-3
TGTGCCAGCAGTTACTCGACTAGCGTTAGCACAGATACGCAGTATTTT
CASSYSTSVSTDTQYF
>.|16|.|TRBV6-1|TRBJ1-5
TGTGCCAGCAGTGTAAGGGGCTCCCTTAGCAATCAGCCCCAGCATTTT
CASSVRGSLSNQPQHF
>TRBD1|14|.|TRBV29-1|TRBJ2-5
TGCAGCGTCAAGGGAGACAGGGTCGGGGAGACCCAGTACTTC
CSVKGDRVGETQYF
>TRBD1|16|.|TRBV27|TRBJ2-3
TGTGCCAGCAGTCCATGGGACAGGAGGTTCACAGATACGCAGTATTTT
CASSPWDRRFTDTQYF
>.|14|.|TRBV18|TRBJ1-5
TGTGCCAGCTCACCCGCTCGGGGCAATCAGCCCCAGCATTTT
CASSPARGNQPQHF
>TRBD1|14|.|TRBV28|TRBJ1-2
TGTGCCAGCACCTCGGGACAGGGCTCCTATGGCTACACCTTC
CASTSGQGSYGYTF
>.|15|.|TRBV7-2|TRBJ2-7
TGTGCCAGCTCCAAGGACGGGGGAAGCTCCTACGAGCAGTACTTC
CASSKDGGSSYEQYF
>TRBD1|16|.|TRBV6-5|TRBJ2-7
TGTGCCAGCAGTTACTTATCCGGGACAGGGATCAACGAGCAGTACTTC
CASSYLSGTGINEQYF
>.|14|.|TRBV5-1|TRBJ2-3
TGCGCCAGCAGCTTGGCTCCTGGCACAGATACGCAGTATTTT
CASSLAPGTDTQYF
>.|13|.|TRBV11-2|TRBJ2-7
TGTGCCAGCAGCTTAAAGCTTCACTACGAGCAGTACTTC
CASSLKLHYEQYF
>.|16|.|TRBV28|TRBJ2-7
TGTGCCAGCAGTCCGCCATCCGGGACTGCGGCCTACGAGCAGTACTTC
CASSPPSGTAAYEQYF
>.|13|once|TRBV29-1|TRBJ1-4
TGCAGCGTTGGATGGGCCATTAATGAAAAACTGTTTTTT
CSVGWAINEKLFF